One and the same sample provided the 2 T cell receptor beta chains below, sequenced in a study of T cell changes during pregnancy in multiple sclerosis. TCRdb keeps only in-frame clones here, not all; method: immunoSEQ multiplex PCR. The sample gives some 61,000 clones, around 90% of which show up once; 0.7% to 0.95% is in the top ten. The sample in question was peripheral blood, obtained in the second trimester of pregnancy. These receptors all come from a female donor with multiple sclerosis, enrolled in a pregnancy study.

The chain is built from TRBV30 and TRBJ2-5; 12 nucleotides match TRBD2. With V trimmed by 2 bases and J by 2 bases, 9 bases remained unmatched. CDR3 length: 17 amino acids. Germline CDR1 reads GTSNPN; CDR2 reads SVGIG (reference sequence). The CDR3 DNA sequence: TGTGCCTGGAGTAACTTCGGACTAGCGGGGAGGCAAGAGACCCAGTACTTC. As protein: CAWSNFGLAGRQETQYF.

This chain connects TRBV6-6 to TRBJ2-7; D unresolved. The CDR3 covers 12 residues. Germline-derived CDR1 and CDR2 are MNHNY and SVGAGI (reference sequence). V dropped 5 bases and J dropped 0 bases, with 5 bases sitting between them. The CDR3 DNA follows: TGTGCCAGCAGTCCTTTCTCCTACGAGCAGTACTTC. It translates to CASSPFSYEQYF.